What follows are 31 T cell receptor beta chains derived from one specimen sequenced in a study of blood T cell repertoires in COVID-19. Generated by immunoSEQ multiplex PCR, the TCRdb table keeps only in-frame clones and is missing some. The table includes 200,000 to 250,000 clones, about 90% detected once. The source material was PBMCs or T cells enriched from blood (not recorded which). The receptors shown here come from a woman aged 25 to 39 who had been exposed to COVID-19.

This clone was observed at least ten times. The genes are TRBV3-1 (or the pseudogene TRBV3-2) and TRBJ2-4; unclear D gene. The CDR3 contains 16 residues. The V end was cut by 1 base, the J end by 4 bases, with 14 bases between. Germline V CDR1 and CDR2: LGHDT, YNNKEL (reference sequence). The CDR3 sequence is CASSQGLTDLKNIQYF. The CDR3 bases are TGTGCCAGCAGCCAAGGTCTTACAGACCTTAAAAACATTCAGTACTTC.

The V and J genes are TRBV5-1 and TRBJ2-3; 9 bases match TRBD1. The germline gives CDR1 SGHRS, CDR2 YFSETQ. V lost 1 base to trimming and J lost 1 base; unmatched junction nucleotides: 4. This CDR3 is 16 amino acids long. The chain's CDR3 is CASSLTRDRGTDTQYF. CDR3 nucleotide sequence: TGCGCCAGCAGCTTGACTCGGGACAGGGGCACAGATACGCAGTATTTT.

The CDR3 coding sequence is TGTGCCAGCAGCTTACGGACAGGGGGAGTCGGGGAGCAGTACTTC. Its protein is CASSLRTGGVGEQYF. This chain connects TRBV7-2 to TRBJ2-7; TRBD1 aligns across 10 bases. Per the germline V gene, CDR1 is SGHTA and CDR2 is FQGNSA. This CDR3 has 15 amino acids. V dropped 2 bases and J dropped 7; count of bases not matched to a gene: 8. Complete variable domain (other parts from reference TRBV7-2 and TRBJ2-7): GAGVSQSPSNKVTEKGKDVELRCDPISGHTALYWYRQSLGQGLEFLIYFQGNSAPDKSGLPSDRFSAERTGGSVSTLTIQRTQQEDSAVYLCASSLRTGGVGEQYFGPGTRLTVT.

The genes are TRBV28 and TRBJ1-2; D not certain. V was shortened by 3 bases and J by 6 bases, with 11 bases between the two germline ends. From germline, CDR1 is MDHEN and CDR2 SYDVKM. The CDR3 spans 13 residues. The CDR3 DNA sequence: TGTGCCAGCAGTTTGCGGGCGGTGGATGGCTACACCTTC. It is translated as CASSLRAVDGYTF.

As concerns this clone: This same CDR3 is encoded by further DNA sequences in the sample. The chain joins TRBV28 to TRBJ1-4, with D possibly matching TRBD1 (6 bases). Germline CDR1 MDHEN, CDR2 SYDVKM. The CDR3 covers 13 residues. Trimming shortened V by 8 bases and J by 3 bases, and 10 bases separated the two germline ends. The CDR3 DNA reads as TGTGCCAGCCGGACAGTACCTAATGAAAAACTGTTTTTT. Protein sequence: CASRTVPNEKLFF.

This chain links TRBV5-1 with TRBJ2-2; tentatively, D is TRBD1 (6 bases). CDR1 and CDR2 from the germline V gene are SGHRS and YFSETQ. This CDR3 spans 15 amino acids. V was shortened by 0 bases and J by 6 bases, with 12 bases between the two germline ends. DNA for the CDR3: TGCGCCAGCAGCTTGGGACAGGTCCACCCCGGGGAGCTGTTTTTT. Translated, it gives CASSLGQVHPGELFF.

The V gene is TRBV11-2, the J gene TRBJ2-1; no reliable D call. The CDR3 totals 14 residues. The V gene lost 0 bases and the J gene lost 15 bases, with 18 bases spanning the gap. The germline V gene encodes CDR1 SGHAT and CDR2 FQNNGV. The CDR3 region has the DNA TGTGCCAGCAGCTTAGATCATGGCGGAGCGACGGGGTTCTTC. Its translation: CASSLDHGGATGFF.

With regard to this clone: A read error may produce the germline difference seen at one junction end. The chain couples TRBV7-7 to TRBJ1-5; D perhaps matches TRBD1 (6 bases). Germline-derived CDR1 and CDR2 are SSHAT and FNYEAQ (reference sequence). This CDR3 comprises 15 residues. The chain's CDR3 is CASSSPDSCNQPQHF. The CDR3 DNA sequence: TGTGCTAGCAGCTCCCCGGACAGTTGCAATCAGCCCCAGCATTTT.

The gene calls are TRBV7-9 and TRBJ1-6; TRBD1 agrees at 8 bases. The CDR3 contains 15 residues. V shed 5 bases, J shed 7 bases, and the junction held 7 bases outside the gene matches. CDR1 SEHNR and CDR2 FQNEAQ come from the germline V gene (reference sequence). Here the CDR3 reads CASSARTGHNSPLHF. The DNA for the CDR3 is TGTGCCAGCAGCGCGCGGACAGGGCACAATTCACCCCTCCACTTT.

This clone was recorded at least ten times. V gene TRBV19 combines with J gene TRBJ2-2; 8 nucleotides align to TRBD1. CDR1 is LNHDA, CDR2 SQIVND, per germline (reference sequence). The CDR3 length is 13 residues. V shed 4 bases and J 6 bases; nucleotides not matched to a gene: 1. The CDR3 nucleotides read TGTGCCAGTAGTACGACAGGGGCCGGGGAGCTGTTTTTT. It is translated as CASSTTGAGELFF. The complete variable domain, with remaining parts taken from reference TRBV19 and TRBJ2-2, reads DGGITQSPKYLFRKEGQNVTLSCEQNLNHDAMYWYRQDPGQGLRLIYYSQIVNDFQKGDIAEGYSVSREKKESFPLTVTSAQKNPTAFYLCASSTTGAGELFFGEGSRLTVL.

This chain links TRBV10-2 with TRBJ1-1; tentative D call: TRBD1 (5 bases). CDR3 size: 15 residues. Per the germline V gene, CDR1 is WSHSY and CDR2 is SAAADI. V lost 3 bases, J lost 1 base, and 12 bases lay in between. The CDR3 region is CASSETQRGNTEAFF. As DNA, the CDR3 is TGCGCCAGCAGTGAAACCCAAAGGGGGAACACTGAAGCTTTCTTT.

V usage is TRBV4-1 and J usage is TRBJ2-1; TRBD2 agrees at 7 bases. The CDR3 is made up of 17 amino acids. Trimming removed 1 base from V and 0 bases from J; junction bases left unmatched: 6. Germline V CDR1 and CDR2: MGHRA, YSYEKL. The CDR3 coding sequence is TGCGCCAGCAGCCAAGTTCCGCCTAGCGGCTCCTACAATGAGCAGTTCTTC. It yields the protein CASSQVPPSGSYNEQFF.

The genes are TRBV29-1 and TRBJ2-3; 7 bases map to TRBD2. V was clipped by 3 bases and J by 12 bases; unmatched bases: 9. The germline V gene encodes CDR1 SQVTM and CDR2 ANQGSEA. This CDR3 region has 12 residues. CDR3 nucleotides: TGCAGCGTTGATGTGGGGCGGGAGTATCAGTATTTT. It encodes CSVDVGREYQYF.

V usage is TRBV11-1 and J usage is TRBJ1-2, with D perhaps matching TRBD1 (5 bases). The CDR3 spans 14 residues. The V end was cut by 1 base, the J end by 4 bases, with 10 bases between. CDR1 is SGHAT, CDR2 FQDESV, per germline (reference sequence). CDR3 sequence reads: CASSLETARYGYTF. In DNA form, the CDR3 reads TGTGCCAGCAGCTTAGAGACAGCACGCTATGGCTACACCTTC.

The chain has TRBV6-5 and TRBJ1-1; maybe TRBD1 (6 bases). The CDR3 covers 15 residues. The ends were cut back, 5 bases at V and 2 bases at J, with 15 bases in the middle. The germline V gene encodes CDR1 MNHEY and CDR2 SVGAGI. CDR3 DNA sequence: TGTGCCAGCAGTCCCAGACAGGTTCTCAACACTGAAGCTTTCTTT. Translated, it gives CASSPRQVLNTEAFF.

The CDR3 DNA follows: TGTGCCAGCAGCCTTGGGAGTTCACCCCTCCACTTT. Translating it yields CASSLGSSPLHF. The gene calls are TRBV7-3 and TRBJ1-6; no definite D call. The V end lost 5 bases, the J end lost 9 bases, and 8 bases lay between the germline ends. Germline V lookup: CDR1 SGHTA, CDR2 FQGTGA. CDR3 length: 12 amino acids.

The J gene is TRBJ2-5, the V gene TRBV12-3 or TRBV12-4; D call uncertain. V lost 5 bases, J lost 4 bases, and 5 bases lay in between. This CDR3 is built from 11 residues. CDR3 in DNA: TGTGCCAGCAGTCGGAGAGAGACCCAGTACTTC. Its translation: CASSRRETQYF.

This sequence joins TRBV21-1 and TRBJ2-7; the table's D call, TRBD2, was not checked against the DNA. TRBV21-1 is given as a pseudogene. The length of the CDR3 is 18 residues. CDR3 sequence reads: CASSLVGTTIPKYYEQYF. CDR3 nucleotide sequence: TGTGCCAGCAGCTTAGTCGGGACTACCATCCCGAAATACTACGAGCAGTACTTC.

In its sample, this clone was seen a few times. This chain joins TRBV7-9 and TRBJ1-4; D is unclear. The V end lost 1 base, the J end lost 6 bases, and 9 bases lay between the germline ends. The CDR3 contains 14 residues. The germline gives CDR1 SEHNR, CDR2 FQNEAQ (reference sequence). The DNA for the CDR3 is TGTGCCAGCAGCTTAGGGAGTAAGGATGAAAAACTGTTTTTT. It specifies CASSLGSKDEKLFF.

This clone appeared a few times. The rearrangement joins TRBV5-5 to TRBJ2-5; D is possibly TRBD2 (5 bases). Per germline, CDR1 SGHKS and CDR2 YYEKEE (reference sequence). The CDR3 is 14 residues long. V was pared by 3 bases and J by 2 bases, with 11 bases between. CDR3 loop: CASSSVVAQETQYF. The CDR3, as DNA: TGTGCCAGCAGCTCCGTGGTAGCGCAAGAGACCCAGTACTTC.

The rearrangement joins TRBV13 to TRBJ1-4, with 12 bases that match TRBD1. With 3 bases clipped from V and 7 bases from J, the junction kept 3 bases outside the gene matches. CDR3 length equals 15 residues. Germline V CDR1 and CDR2: PRHDT, FYEKMQ (reference sequence). The CDR3 bases are TGTGCCAGCAGCTTGGGGACAGGGGGCCCTGAAAAACTGTTTTTT. It translates to CASSLGTGGPEKLFF.

The rearrangement links TRBV5-1 to TRBJ2-1; the match to TRBD2 covers 9 bases. J gave up 6 bases and V 3 bases, and 13 bases lay outside the gene matches. From germline, CDR1 is SGHRS and CDR2 YFSETQ. This CDR3 is built from 17 residues. The CDR3 nucleotides read TGCGCCAGCAGCTCCCGATCGGGACTAGCCGTTTTCAATGAGCAGTTCTTC. Encoded protein: CASSSRSGLAVFNEQFF.

This chain uses TRBV5-1 with TRBJ2-5; D not certain. CDR1 is SGHRS, CDR2 YFSETQ, per germline. The V end lost 4 bases, the J end lost 0 bases, and 10 bases lay between the germline ends. This CDR3 is built from 14 residues. The CDR3 region is CASSGAVYQETQYF. CDR3 DNA sequence: TGCGCCAGCAGCGGCGCGGTTTACCAAGAGACCCAGTACTTC.

This sequence joins TRBV2 and TRBJ1-2; D is unclear. This CDR3 has 11 amino acids. V was trimmed by 10 bases and J by 5 bases, leaving 11 bases between them. Germline CDR1 SNHLY, CDR2 FYNNEI. As DNA, the CDR3 is TGTGCCACCTTCCGAACTTATGGCTACACCTTC. Its translation is CATFRTYGYTF.

The J gene is TRBJ2-3, the V gene TRBV7-2; 7 positions agree with TRBD1. The CDR3 loop spans 15 amino acids. CDR1 SGHTA and CDR2 FQGNSA come from the germline V gene. V dropped 3 bases and J dropped 2; count of bases not matched to a gene: 5. In nucleotides, the CDR3 is TGTGCCAGCAGCTTCCGGGACAGCCCCACAGATACGCAGTATTTT. Translating it yields CASSFRDSPTDTQYF.

J is TRBJ1-2 and V is TRBV24-1; 7 positions match TRBD1. CDR1 is KGHDR, CDR2 SFDVKD, per germline. This CDR3 is 15 amino acids long. Trimming took 3 bases from V and 6 from J; bases not matched to a gene: 9. Here the CDR3 DNA reads TGTGCCACCAGTGATACGACAGGGACATTGGATGGCTACACCTTC. This encodes CATSDTTGTLDGYTF.

This chain joins TRBV9 and TRBJ1-6, with D possibly being TRBD1 (5 bases). V shed 0 bases and J shed 13 bases, with 14 bases lying between them. CDR3 length: 14 amino acids. Germline loops: CDR1 SGDLS, CDR2 YYNGEE. The DNA of the CDR3 is TGTGCCAGCAGCGTAGAAGGGGCACTCCTTCCCCTCCACTTT. Amino acids: CASSVEGALLPLHF.

The CDR3 loop is CATADRGSLNYGYTF. CDR3 sequence (DNA): TGTGCCACGGCGGACAGGGGGAGTTTAAACTATGGCTACACCTTC. The genes are TRBV19 and TRBJ1-2, with 10 positions matching TRBD1. This CDR3 comprises 15 residues. V lost 10 bases, J lost 2 bases, and 10 bases stayed unmatched. Germline values: CDR1 LNHDA, CDR2 SQIVND (reference sequence).

This chain links TRBV7-2 with TRBJ1-1; D may be TRBD1 (6 bases). The germline CDR1 and CDR2 sequences are SGHTA and FQGNSA. The V end was cut by 5 bases, the J end by 4 bases, with 14 bases between. The CDR3 covers 14 residues. CDR3 DNA: TGTGCCAGCAGCCCTGGACAGTTGATCACTGAAGCTTTCTTT. It encodes CASSPGQLITEAFF.

J is TRBJ2-1 and V is TRBV12-2; the table assigns TRBD2, which was not confirmed against the DNA. TRBV12-2 represents a pseudogene. The CDR3 length is 15 residues. The CDR3 DNA reads TGTGCAAGTCGCTTAGTGCTAGGTCGGTTGAATGAGCAGTTCTTC. Translated: CASRLVLGRLNEQFF.

This clone was recorded a few times. V is TRBV12-3 or TRBV12-4 and J is TRBJ2-5, with TRBD1 identical over 8 bases. V was clipped by 6 bases and J by 4 bases; unmatched bases: 4. The CDR3 is 13 amino acids. CDR3 in amino acids: CASSLGQGETQYF. The CDR3 bases are TGTGCCAGCAGCCTTGGACAGGGAGAGACCCAGTACTTC.